This TCR beta chain was recorded in a study of blood T cell repertoires in COVID-19. Background on the study: Material from acute and convalescent COVID-19 was sourced from the United States, Italy and Spain. T cells, B-cell-depleted T cells, or PBMCs provided the cDNA or gDNA that served as material.

Authors' methods: Estimation of nucleated cell counts was performed using reference gene primer amplification. Libraries were prepared by immunoSEQ multiplex PCR; TCRdb keeps only in-frame clonotypes and omits some of them. V and J calls and clone size are copied from that table; D and trimming were computed from the DNA. The sample yields about 35,000 clones, around 83% seen once. The CDR3 is made up of 15 amino acids. In germline, CDR1 is SEHNR, CDR2 FQNEAQ (reference sequence). With 6 bases removed from V and 2 bases from J, the gap between germline ends came to 14 bases. The sequencing input was peripheral blood. The rearrangement links TRBV7-9 to TRBJ2-1; tentatively, D is TRBD1 (6 bases). This sequence was found in a man in his sixties with active or convalescent COVID-19. The DNA of the CDR3 is TGTGCCAGCAGGCACCGGGACACCCCCTACAATGAGCAGTTCTTC. Its translation: CASRHRDTPYNEQFF.